This T cell receptor (beta chain) was observed in a study of graft-versus-host responses after intestinal transplantation. Study-wide findings and caveats: Graft-donor T cell macrochimerism coincided with high graft-versus-host to host-versus-graft clonal ratios in allografts.

The table came from immunoSEQ multiplex PCR; TCRdb's copy has only in-frame clones and leaves some out. This sample has roughly 110,000 clones, with 90% to 95% found just once. Germline values: CDR1 SGHAT, CDR2 FQNNGV. This CDR3 contains 15 residues. The V gene lost 1 base and the J gene lost 2 bases, with 9 bases spanning the gap. Concerning this clone itself: What it recognizes is unknown. This sample also contains other DNA sequences that code for the same CDR3.

This clonotype was sampled from a human donor who was the organ donor for an intestinal transplant. This rearrangement joins TRBV11-2 to TRBJ1-5; D gene ambiguous. The material sequenced was unstimulated CD8+ T cells sorted from spleen or lymph node cells, taken before transplant. The CDR3 protein is CASSLGVTGNQPQHF. CDR3 DNA: TGTGCCAGCAGCTTAGGGGTCACGGGCAATCAGCCCCAGCATTTT.